This TCR beta chain was sequenced for a study of cytomegalovirus exposure and HLA in healthy donors. About the research overall: Of more than 350 genotyped donors, more than 75% clustered with self-reported Caucasian donors.

Donors sampled were nominally healthy, though unrecorded immune exposures were likely. Trimming stripped 5 bases from V and 0 bases from J, with 17 bases between. Germline V gene lookup returns CDR1 MDHEN and CDR2 SYDVKM. CDR3 length equals 17 residues. The PCR made use of 60 Vbeta and 13 Jbeta primers. As handled by the study authors: Later reanalysis found roughly 80 million unique TCR beta chains, approximately 11 million of them shared. Clones were sequenced by immunoSEQ multiplex PCR, and TCRdb holds only the in-frame ones, with some missing. That table supplies the V and J calls and clone size; D and trimming were determined from the DNA. The sample holds more than 85,000 clones, just under 70% seen once.

Sequenced input: PBMCs. The TCR sequence derives from a woman aged 45-65 years in good health and CMV-seropositive. This chain uses TRBV28 with TRBJ2-4, with D maybe TRBD2 (6 bases). This CDR3 reads CASSDLSLAVAKNIQYF. In DNA, the CDR3 is TGTGCCAGCAGTGACTTGTCCTTAGCGGTAGCCAAAAACATTCAGTACTTC.